This T cell receptor (beta chain) emerged from a study of T cell changes during pregnancy in multiple sclerosis. CDR3 length: 16 amino acids. V shed 6 bases and J 0 bases; nucleotides not matched to a gene: 9. Germline loops: CDR1 SGDLS, CDR2 YYNGEE. Sequencing was performed with immunoSEQ multiplex PCR; in TCRdb, only in-frame clones are kept and a portion is missing. This sample has about 40,000 clones, with more than 85% found just once. Here the sequenced sample was CD8+ T cells from peripheral blood mononuclear cells, taken in the first trimester of pregnancy. The source is a female donor with multiple sclerosis, enrolled in a pregnancy study. The V call is TRBV9, the J call TRBJ2-3; 8 bases map to TRBD2. The CDR3 coding sequence is TGTGCCAGCACCCACCCTCGGGGGGGAAGCACAGATACGCAGTATTTT. It codes for CASTHPRGGSTDTQYF. Variable domain in full (rest from reference TRBV9 and TRBJ2-3): DSGVTQTPKHLITATGQRVTLRCSPRSGDLSVYWYQQSLDQGLQFLIQYYNGEERAKGNILERFSAQQFPDLHSELNLSSLELGDSALYFCASTHPRGGSTDTQYFGPGTRLTVL.